A selection of T cell receptor beta chains follows, all from one sample in a study of OX40 agonist ivuxolimab in advanced cancers. This table comes from immunoSEQ multiplex PCR, and its TCRdb copy is limited to in-frame clones, with some not included. The sample records roughly 110,000 clones, roughly 90% being singletons. The input for sequencing was CD4+ or CD8+ T cells sorted from blood, taken in a trial of the OX40 agonist ivuxolimab. Receptors were obtained from an adult with an advanced solid tumor such as melanoma, head and neck, liver or kidney cancer. Both conserved end residues are part of each CDR3. A D gene is named only where the DNA matches it firmly. Clone size, where shown, is once, few, many, or a class for clones that have expanded.

d_call: TRBD1; j_call: TRBJ1-4; v_call: TRBV28; clone_size: -; cdr3_nt: TGTGCCAGCCGCAACAGGGGAGTTGGTGAAAAACTGTTTTTT; cdr3_aa: CASRNRGVGEKLFF
d_call: -; j_call: TRBJ1-3; v_call: TRBV7-2; clone_size: -; cdr3_nt: TGTGCCAGCAGCTTAGCTCGCCCGCGCTCTGGAAACACCATATATTTT; cdr3_aa: CASSLARPRSGNTIYF
d_call: TRBD1; j_call: TRBJ2-7; v_call: TRBV19; clone_size: -; cdr3_nt: TGTGCCAGTAGTCCCCTCGACAGGGCCTCACCCTACGAGCAGTACTTC; cdr3_aa: CASSPLDRASPYEQYF
d_call: TRBD1; j_call: TRBJ2-7; v_call: TRBV18; clone_size: -; cdr3_nt: TGTGCCAGCTCAGCGGTCTGGCAGGGGGCTAGGTCCTACGAGCAGTACTTC; cdr3_aa: CASSAVWQGARSYEQYF
d_call: TRBD1; j_call: TRBJ2-3; v_call: TRBV15; clone_size: few; cdr3_nt: TGTGCCACCTCACCGGGACAGAGCACAGATACGCAGTATTTT; cdr3_aa: CATSPGQSTDTQYF
d_call: -; j_call: TRBJ2-2; v_call: TRBV7-3; clone_size: -; cdr3_nt: TGTGCCAGCAGCTTAATAGGGTTACAGAACACCGGGGAGCTGTTTTTT; cdr3_aa: CASSLIGLQNTGELFF
d_call: -; j_call: TRBJ2-1; v_call: TRBV27; clone_size: -; cdr3_nt: TGTGCCAGCAGTTCAAGGCAGGGCTCCTACAATGAGCAGTTCTTC; cdr3_aa: CASSSRQGSYNEQFF
d_call: -; j_call: TRBJ2-7; v_call: TRBV25-1; clone_size: -; cdr3_nt: TGTGCCACCGGGGGACAGCGGTCCTACGAGCAGTACTTC; cdr3_aa: CATGGQRSYEQYF
d_call: TRBD1; j_call: TRBJ1-2; v_call: TRBV9; clone_size: -; cdr3_nt: TGTGCCAGCGGCTCTCACAGGGGGGCGAATGGCTACACCTTC; cdr3_aa: CASGSHRGANGYTF
d_call: -; j_call: TRBJ1-1; v_call: TRBV5-4; clone_size: -; cdr3_nt: TGTGCCAGCAGCCAAGATGGAAGACAGAACACTGAAGCTTTCTTT; cdr3_aa: CASSQDGRQNTEAFF
d_call: -; j_call: TRBJ1-1; v_call: TRBV9; clone_size: -; cdr3_nt: TGTGCCAGCAGCGTAGGACAGATTATGAACACTGAAGCTTTCTTT; cdr3_aa: CASSVGQIMNTEAFF
d_call: TRBD2; j_call: TRBJ2-3; v_call: TRBV9; clone_size: -; cdr3_nt: TGTGCCAGCAGCGTTCTCGGACTAGCGGGAGGGTCAGATACGCAGTATTTT; cdr3_aa: CASSVLGLAGGSDTQYF
d_call: -; j_call: TRBJ1-1; v_call: TRBV12-5; clone_size: -; cdr3_nt: TGTGCTAGTGGTCATGAGTGGAGCACTGAAGCTTTCTTT; cdr3_aa: CASGHEWSTEAFF
d_call: TRBD1; j_call: TRBJ1-5; v_call: TRBV6-5; clone_size: -; cdr3_nt: TGTGCCAGCGCCCGTCAGGGGGCTCAGCCCCAGCATTTT; cdr3_aa: CASARQGAQPQHF
d_call: -; j_call: TRBJ2-7; v_call: TRBV5-1; clone_size: once; cdr3_nt: TGCGCCAGCAGCCCAGGGGACACCTACGAGCAGTACTTC; cdr3_aa: CASSPGDTYEQYF
d_call: -; j_call: TRBJ1-5; v_call: TRBV7-9; clone_size: few; cdr3_nt: TGTGCCAGCACCTGGGGGGATGAGCCCCAGCATTTT; cdr3_aa: CASTWGDEPQHF
d_call: -; j_call: TRBJ1-3; v_call: TRBV19; clone_size: -; cdr3_nt: TGTGCCAGTATCCCACAGGGAGGGGTCACTGGAAACACCATATATTTT; cdr3_aa: CASIPQGGVTGNTIYF
d_call: -; j_call: TRBJ2-7; v_call: TRBV18; clone_size: -; cdr3_nt: TGTGCCAGCTCACCATCTCGAAGAGGGTTATACGAGCAGTACTTC; cdr3_aa: CASSPSRRGLYEQYF
d_call: -; j_call: TRBJ2-2; v_call: TRBV4-3; clone_size: -; cdr3_nt: TGCGCCAGCAGCCAAGAGTTTGGCACCGGGGAGCTGTTTTTT; cdr3_aa: CASSQEFGTGELFF
d_call: TRBD1; j_call: TRBJ2-3; v_call: TRBV7-6; clone_size: -; cdr3_nt: TGTGCCAGCAGCTCACCATACAGGGGGCGAGTGGGGACAGATACGCAGTATTTT; cdr3_aa: CASSSPYRGRVGTDTQYF
d_call: -; j_call: TRBJ2-1; v_call: TRBV5-6; clone_size: -; cdr3_nt: TGTGCCAGCACCTTCGGGACGGCGTACAATGAGCAGTTCTTC; cdr3_aa: CASTFGTAYNEQFF
d_call: -; j_call: TRBJ2-1; v_call: TRBV5-4; clone_size: -; cdr3_nt: TGTGCCAGCAGCTTAACAGACATTTTCAATGAGCAGTTCTTC; cdr3_aa: CASSLTDIFNEQFF
d_call: TRBD1; j_call: TRBJ1-1; v_call: TRBV7-9; clone_size: -; cdr3_nt: TGTGCCAGCAGCTCCGGGACAGGGGGCAATAACACTGAAGCTTTCTTT; cdr3_aa: CASSSGTGGNNTEAFF
d_call: TRBD2; j_call: TRBJ2-1; v_call: TRBV18; clone_size: -; cdr3_nt: TGTGCCAGCTCACCCGGGACTAGCGGGAGCCATGAGCAGTTCTTC; cdr3_aa: CASSPGTSGSHEQFF
d_call: -; j_call: TRBJ2-7; v_call: TRBV6-1; clone_size: many; cdr3_nt: TGTGCCAGCAGTGAAGCATCGACATGGAGAGGCTACGAGCAGTACTTC; cdr3_aa: CASSEASTWRGYEQYF
d_call: -; j_call: TRBJ1-5; v_call: TRBV28; clone_size: -; cdr3_nt: TGTGCCAGCATCCAGACAGGCTATAGCAATCAGCCCCAGCATTTT; cdr3_aa: CASIQTGYSNQPQHF
d_call: -; j_call: TRBJ2-7; v_call: TRBV6-1; clone_size: -; cdr3_nt: TGTGCCAGCGCGGGCCCTTTCGGGTACGAGCAGTACTTC; cdr3_aa: CASAGPFGYEQYF
d_call: -; j_call: TRBJ1-1; v_call: TRBV7-3; clone_size: -; cdr3_nt: TGTGCCAGCAGCGCTACGCAGGGAGACACTGAAGCTTTCTTT; cdr3_aa: CASSATQGDTEAFF
d_call: -; j_call: TRBJ1-1; v_call: TRBV5-1; clone_size: -; cdr3_nt: TGCGCCAGCAGATCTCACGCCGGGAACACTGAAGCTTTCTTT; cdr3_aa: CASRSHAGNTEAFF
d_call: TRBD2; j_call: TRBJ2-1; v_call: TRBV6-5; clone_size: -; cdr3_nt: TGTGCCAGCAGTACTGGACTAGCGGGATCCCATGAGCAGTTCTTC; cdr3_aa: CASSTGLAGSHEQFF
d_call: TRBD1; j_call: TRBJ2-1; v_call: TRBV10-3; clone_size: -; cdr3_nt: TGTGCCATCACCTATGGGACAGCTTACGAGCAGTTCTTC; cdr3_aa: CAITYGTAYEQFF
d_call: TRBD2; j_call: TRBJ2-7; v_call: TRBV18; clone_size: -; cdr3_nt: TGTGCCAGCTCACCACCGGGCGGGGGCTCCTACGAGCAGTACTTC; cdr3_aa: CASSPPGGGSYEQYF
d_call: -; j_call: TRBJ2-7; v_call: TRBV7-3; clone_size: -; cdr3_nt: TGTGCCAGCAGCTCGGACTCGACCTACGAGCAGTACTTC; cdr3_aa: CASSSDSTYEQYF
d_call: TRBD2; j_call: TRBJ2-5; v_call: TRBV7-2; clone_size: -; cdr3_nt: TGTGCCAGCAGCTTGGGACTAGCGGGAGAGACCCAGTACTTC; cdr3_aa: CASSLGLAGETQYF
d_call: TRBD1; j_call: TRBJ2-7; v_call: TRBV5-6; clone_size: -; cdr3_nt: TGTGCCAGCAGCTGGACAGGGGGTCGGGACGAGCAGTACTTC; cdr3_aa: CASSWTGGRDEQYF
d_call: -; j_call: TRBJ1-2; v_call: TRBV4-3; clone_size: -; cdr3_nt: TGCGCCAGCAGCCAAGATGCTACGAACTATGGCTACACCTTC; cdr3_aa: CASSQDATNYGYTF
d_call: -; j_call: TRBJ1-4; v_call: TRBV7-2; clone_size: few; cdr3_nt: TGTGCCAGCGGAGGGTCCGGGACGGCGAATGAAAAACTGTTTTTT; cdr3_aa: CASGGSGTANEKLFF
d_call: TRBD2; j_call: TRBJ2-5; v_call: TRBV7-2; clone_size: -; cdr3_nt: TGTGCCAGCAGCTTAGGGGGGGGTCGGGAGACCCAGTACTTC; cdr3_aa: CASSLGGGRETQYF
d_call: -; j_call: TRBJ2-5; v_call: TRBV7-8; clone_size: -; cdr3_nt: TGTGCCAGCAGCTTATTCCGGGACAAGATATACCAAGAGACCCAGTACTTC; cdr3_aa: CASSLFRDKIYQETQYF
d_call: -; j_call: TRBJ1-1; v_call: TRBV5-4; clone_size: -; cdr3_nt: TGTGCCAGCAGCTTCGGGGGGATTGGTGAAGCTTTCTTT; cdr3_aa: CASSFGGIGEAFF
d_call: TRBD1; j_call: TRBJ2-2; v_call: TRBV9; clone_size: -; cdr3_nt: TGTGCCAGCAGCGTCGGGACAGGGGCCGGGGAGCTGTTTTTT; cdr3_aa: CASSVGTGAGELFF
d_call: -; j_call: TRBJ2-1; v_call: TRBV6-5; clone_size: -; cdr3_nt: TGTGCCAGCAGTTACTCGACAGCAGGGGCGGATGAGCAGTTCTTC; cdr3_aa: CASSYSTAGADEQFF
d_call: TRBD1; j_call: TRBJ1-1; v_call: TRBV5-5; clone_size: -; cdr3_nt: TGTGCCAGCAGGCACCTACCGGGACAGAGGTCGTCCACTGAAGCTTTCTTT; cdr3_aa: CASRHLPGQRSSTEAFF
d_call: -; j_call: TRBJ1-1; v_call: TRBV4-2; clone_size: -; cdr3_nt: TGTGCCAGCAGCCAAGATTATGGGGCCTGGGCTGAAGCTTTCTTT; cdr3_aa: CASSQDYGAWAEAFF
d_call: TRBD1; j_call: TRBJ2-7; v_call: TRBV28; clone_size: once; cdr3_nt: TGTGCCAGCAGAGACAGGGGACAGAAAACCTACGAGCAGTACTTC; cdr3_aa: CASRDRGQKTYEQYF
d_call: -; j_call: TRBJ2-5; v_call: TRBV5-1; clone_size: -; cdr3_nt: TGCGCCAGCAGCTCCCTGGGGACCCAAGAGACCCAGTACTTC; cdr3_aa: CASSSLGTQETQYF
d_call: TRBD1; j_call: TRBJ1-3; v_call: TRBV18; clone_size: -; cdr3_nt: TGTGCCAGCTCACCAATGGACAGGGGCCTCGGCGGGACTGGAAACACCATATATTTT; cdr3_aa: CASSPMDRGLGGTGNTIYF
d_call: TRBD2; j_call: TRBJ2-7; v_call: TRBV4-2; clone_size: once; cdr3_nt: TGTGCCAGCAGCCCTCCTCCCGGGACTAGCGGGGCCGAGCAGTACTTC; cdr3_aa: CASSPPPGTSGAEQYF
d_call: TRBD1; j_call: TRBJ2-7; v_call: TRBV5-1; clone_size: -; cdr3_nt: TGCGCCAGCAGCTTGGACGGGCAGGGACAGTACGAGCAGTACTTC; cdr3_aa: CASSLDGQGQYEQYF
d_call: -; j_call: TRBJ1-2; v_call: TRBV28; clone_size: -; cdr3_nt: TGTGCCAGCCGGTTTTTTAGAAACTATGGCTACACCTTC; cdr3_aa: CASRFFRNYGYTF
d_call: -; j_call: TRBJ2-7; v_call: TRBV11-2; clone_size: -; cdr3_nt: TGTGCCAGCAGCACCGACAGTTCCTCCGGCCTCTACGAGCAGTACTTC; cdr3_aa: CASSTDSSSGLYEQYF
d_call: TRBD1; j_call: TRBJ1-4; v_call: TRBV2; clone_size: -; cdr3_nt: TGTGCCAGCAGCGGCAGGGACAGTGAAAAACTGTTTTTT; cdr3_aa: CASSGRDSEKLFF